This T cell receptor beta chain was recorded in a study of shared clonotypes between healthy human individuals. Overall study context: For every donor, three CD4 naive, three CD4 memory, two CD8 naive and one CD8 memory plates were used.

CD4+ cells were split into CD45RA+ naive and CD45RA-negative memory subsets. V was shortened by 4 bases and J by 6 bases, with 13 bases between the two germline ends. The germline V gene encodes CDR1 SGHNT and CDR2 YYREEE (reference sequence). CDR3 length equals 14 residues. Measured with immunoSEQ multiplex PCR; TCRdb has only the in-frame clones, and not every one. This table holds 550,000 to 700,000 clones, 60% to 75% found once. The chain links TRBV5-4 to TRBJ2-2; maybe TRBD1 (6 bases). The sample consisted of memory CD4+ T cells sorted from blood. Regarding subset: CD45RA-negative fraction. The clonotype comes from a woman in her twenties or thirties in good health. CDR3 DNA sequence: TGTGCCAGCAGCGTGGAACAGGGTCCCGGGGAGCTGTTTTTT. It specifies CASSVEQGPGELFF.